These 28 T cell receptor beta chains originate from one sample sequenced in a study of blood T cell repertoires in COVID-19. Repertoires were generated with immunoSEQ multiplex PCR, while TCRdb's copy carries only in-frame clones and drops some. The data hold tens of thousands of clones, with around 85% observed a single time. The sample taken for sequencing was peripheral blood. These TCRs come from a human donor with acute or convalescent COVID-19. The donor label of this sample is uncertain.

The gene calls are TRBV10-3 and TRBJ2-3; 9 nucleotides agree with TRBD1. Trimming cost V 5 bases and J 4 bases; bases outside gene matches: 7. CDR3 length equals 15 residues. Germline CDR1 reads ENHRY; CDR2 reads SYGVKD. CDR3 in DNA: TGTGCCATCAGTAATCCGGGACAGGGAGCAGATACGCAGTATTTT. It specifies CAISNPGQGADTQYF.

The chain employs TRBV14 and TRBJ1-6; 10 bases agree with TRBD1. This CDR3 comprises 16 residues. V gave up 4 bases and J gave up 9 bases; unmatched junction bases: 9. Germline V gene sequence: CDR1 SGHDN, CDR2 FVKESK. The CDR3 loop reads CASSRGQGEVTSPLHF. The CDR3 DNA sequence: TGTGCCAGCAGCCGTGGACAGGGGGAAGTGACTTCACCCCTCCACTTT.

The rearrangement joins TRBV10-3 to TRBJ2-3; D is possibly TRBD1 (6 bases). Germline values: CDR1 ENHRY, CDR2 SYGVKD. V was cut by 7 bases and J by 2 bases, with 13 bases left in between. This CDR3 contains 14 residues. The CDR3 is CAINNRGNTDTQYF. The CDR3 nucleotides are TGTGCCATCAATAATAGGGGGAACACAGATACGCAGTATTTT.

The chain uses TRBV11-2 and TRBJ2-3; a weak D match, TRBD2 (6 bases). Germline V gene lookup returns CDR1 SGHAT and CDR2 FQNNGV. This CDR3 has 16 residues. V dropped 3 bases and J dropped 0 bases, with 13 bases sitting between them. CDR3 sequence reads: CASSFFSGTSTDTQYF. CDR3 in DNA: TGTGCCAGCAGCTTCTTTTCCGGGACTAGCACAGATACGCAGTATTTT.

The CDR3 loop reads CASSSRRQGDTEAFF. The DNA of the CDR3 is TGTGCCAGCAGTTCCCGCCGACAGGGGGACACTGAAGCTTTCTTT. V and J are TRBV6-5 and TRBJ1-1; TRBD1 matches at 9 bases. Germline trimming cut 4 bases from V and 3 bases from J; bases unmatched to any gene: 6. Germline V CDR1 and CDR2: MNHEY, SVGAGI. The length of the CDR3 is 15 residues.

This clone was recorded only once. V and J are TRBV9 and TRBJ2-1; no clear D. V lost 4 bases and J lost 0, with 8 bases in between. Germline V lookup: CDR1 SGDLS, CDR2 YYNGEE. The CDR3 sequence is 14 residues long. The CDR3, as DNA: TGTGCCAGCAGCAAGTCGAGCTCCTACAATGAGCAGTTCTTC. Protein: CASSKSSSYNEQFF.

The chain uses TRBV10-2 and TRBJ2-4; D might be TRBD1 (6 bases). CDR3 length: 17 residues. The V end was cut by 8 bases, the J end by 0 bases, with 20 bases between. Germline V gives CDR1 WSHSY, CDR2 SAAADI. In DNA form, the CDR3 reads TGCGCCAGCTGGAAGGACAGCTCAACCCTAGCCAAAAACATTCAGTACTTC. Translated: CASWKDSSTLAKNIQYF.

This chain links TRBV6-2 or TRBV6-3 with TRBJ1-2; a possible D gene is TRBD1 (5 bases). This CDR3 region has 14 residues. Trimming cost V 6 bases and J 5 bases, with 16 bases left between them. Germline V gene lookup returns CDR1 MNHEY and CDR2 SVGEGT. The CDR3 loop reads CASSPSGGGYGYTF. DNA of the CDR3: TGTGCCAGCAGCCCCTCCGGGGGGGGTTATGGCTACACCTTC.

The chain is built from TRBV4-3 and TRBJ2-1; TRBD2 matches at 9 bases. CDR1 LGHNA and CDR2 YSLEER come from the germline V gene. Trimming cost V 3 bases and J 6 bases; bases outside gene matches: 9. The CDR3 is 16 amino acids. Written as DNA, the CDR3 is TGCGCCAGCAGCCATAAGGGGACTAGCCCCGCCAATGAGCAGTTCTTC. Translated: CASSHKGTSPANEQFF.

The rearrangement links TRBV4-3 to TRBJ2-2, with a weak D call TRBD2 (6 bases). Germline CDR1 is LGHNA and CDR2 is YSLEER. This CDR3 has 14 amino acids. The V gene lost 5 bases and the J gene lost 2 bases, with 9 bases spanning the gap. CDR3 bases: TGCGCCAGCAGCGTGCGGGGAAACACCGGGGAGCTGTTTTTT. Translated: CASSVRGNTGELFF.

CDR3 protein: CASSPGLATNTGELFF. The DNA for the CDR3 is TGCGCCAGCAGCCCGGGACTAGCAACTAACACCGGGGAGCTGTTTTTT. This rearrangement joins TRBV5-1 to TRBJ2-2, with TRBD2 matching over 9 bases. V trimming: 4 bases; J trimming: 2 bases; junction bases outside the gene matches: 6. This CDR3 is 16 amino acids long. Germline loops: CDR1 SGHRS, CDR2 YFSETQ.

V is TRBV5-4 and J is TRBJ2-5; 11 bases map to TRBD2. CDR1 is SGHNT and CDR2 is YYREEE in the germline V gene (reference sequence). The CDR3 covers 16 residues. The V and J ends lost 2 bases and 3 bases, in that order; junction bases with no gene match: 6. The CDR3 nucleotides are TGTGCCAGCAGCTTATCTGCGACTAGCGGGAAAGAGACCCAGTACTTC. This encodes CASSLSATSGKETQYF.

This chain joins TRBV19 and TRBJ1-4; TRBD1 aligns across 10 bases. Trimming removed 5 bases from V and 9 bases from J; junction bases left unmatched: 6. Germline V CDR1 and CDR2: LNHDA, SQIVND (reference sequence). The CDR3 totals 14 residues. The CDR3 region has the DNA TGTGCCAGTAGTTCCCGGGACAGGGGAAAAAAACTGTTTTTT. Translation: CASSSRDRGKKLFF.

The chain uses TRBV6-2 or TRBV6-3 and TRBJ2-2; possible D gene TRBD1, 5 bases. The CDR3 length is 15 residues. Trimming left V 0 bases short and J 7 bases short, with 12 bases between. Germline CDR1 reads MNHEY; CDR2 reads SVGEGT. In DNA form, the CDR3 reads TGTGCCAGCAGTTACTCGAGGCAGGGCGGCGGGGAGCTGTTTTTT. Translating gives CASSYSRQGGGELFF.

This rearrangement joins TRBV6-2 or TRBV6-3 to TRBJ1-1; TRBD1 matches at 7 bases. J lost 4 bases, V lost 5 bases, and 4 bases had no gene match. The CDR3 loop spans 13 amino acids. From germline, CDR1 is MNHEY and CDR2 SVGEGT. CDR3 DNA sequence: TGTGCCAGCAGTCGACCAGGGGGCACTGAAGCTTTCTTT. It is translated as CASSRPGGTEAFF.

This chain uses TRBV24-1 with TRBJ1-5; possibly TRBD1 for D (6 bases). V shed 6 bases and J shed 6 bases, with 20 bases lying between them. The CDR3 consists of 16 residues. Germline V CDR1 and CDR2: KGHDR, SFDVKD. The CDR3 nucleotides read TGTGCCACCAGTTCTGGGGGGGGCGCGGAGATTCAGCCCCAGCATTTT. Its protein product is CATSSGGGAEIQPQHF.

V is TRBV5-6 and J is TRBJ2-7, with 8 positions matching TRBD2. CDR3 length equals 14 residues. The V segment lost 4 bases and the J segment 2 bases; nucleotides outside the gene matches: 5. Germline loops: CDR1 SGHDT, CDR2 YYEEEE. CDR3 region: CASSRSGGAYEQYF. The CDR3 region has the DNA TGTGCCAGCAGCCGCAGCGGGGGAGCCTACGAGCAGTACTTC.

CDR3 DNA sequence: TGTGCCAGCAGCTTTATGAACACTGAAGCTTTCTTT. Residues: CASSFMNTEAFF. The chain uses TRBV11-1 and TRBJ1-1; D remains ambiguous. Trimming cost V 3 bases and J 0 bases, with 2 bases left between them. This CDR3 is built from 12 residues. Germline loops: CDR1 SGHAT, CDR2 FQDESV (reference sequence).

This clone showed up just once. CDR3 nucleotide sequence: TGTGCCAGCTCATCATACGTGGGCCTCTCTGGAAACACCATATATTTT. Its protein is CASSSYVGLSGNTIYF. The chain combines TRBV18 with TRBJ1-3, with D unclear. The length of the CDR3 is 16 residues. Trimming took off 5 bases at V and 0 bases at J, with 14 bases between the two ends. The germline CDR1 and CDR2 sequences are KGHSH and LQKENI.

The chain couples TRBV2 to TRBJ2-3; 11 bases agree with TRBD1. The J segment lost 4 bases and the V segment lost 6 bases, leaving 6 bases of the junction unmatched. Germline V CDR1 and CDR2: SNHLY, FYNNEI. CDR3 length: 15 residues. As DNA, the CDR3 is TGTGCCAGCAGGGGGACAGGGGGACAGGCAGATACGCAGTATTTT. Translation: CASRGTGGQADTQYF.

The chain employs TRBV6-2 or TRBV6-3 and TRBJ1-1; TRBD1 is a possible D gene (5 bases). CDR1 and CDR2 (germline): MNHEY, SVGEGT. V was trimmed by 5 bases and J by 7 bases, leaving 17 bases between them. This CDR3 has 14 amino acids. The CDR3, as DNA: TGTGCCAGCAGTCCGCCGGGAGGGGTTGTTGAAGCTTTCTTT. Protein product: CASSPPGGVVEAFF.

V usage is TRBV4-3 and J usage is TRBJ2-1; no firm D call. V lost 0 bases, J lost 0 bases, and 6 bases lay in between. Per the germline V gene, CDR1 is LGHNA and CDR2 is YSLEER. The CDR3 consists of 15 residues. The CDR3 reads CASSQDPGSYNEQFF. The CDR3 DNA is TGCGCCAGCAGCCAAGATCCCGGCTCCTACAATGAGCAGTTCTTC.

J is TRBJ2-5 and V is TRBV19, with D possibly being TRBD2 (6 bases). Trimming pared 9 bases from V and 2 bases from J, leaving 16 bases between. The CDR3 contains 14 residues. The germline V gene has CDR1 LNHDA and CDR2 SQIVND (reference sequence). The DNA for the CDR3 is TGTGCCAGCGCCCGGGGGACCCTACAAGAGACCCAGTACTTC. This codes for CASARGTLQETQYF.

Details on this clone: The same CDR3 can be traced to other DNA sequences in this sample. V is TRBV12-3 or TRBV12-4 and J is TRBJ1-6; D not resolved. V dropped 3 bases and J dropped 10 bases, with 7 bases sitting between them. CDR3 length: 12 residues. The DNA for the CDR3 is TGTGCCAGCAGTTTTTCAGGATCACCCCTCCACTTT. Encoded protein: CASSFSGSPLHF.

This clone was found a few times. The chain has TRBV30 and TRBJ2-1; D not resolved. Germline values: CDR1 GTSNPN, CDR2 SVGIG (reference sequence). The CDR3 sequence is 12 residues long. V lost 2 bases to trimming and J lost 5 bases, with 7 bases between them. CDR3 sequence (DNA): TGTGCCTGGAGTAGGAGCAACAATGAGCAGTTCTTC. It is translated as CAWSRSNNEQFF.

The chain is built from TRBV12-3 or TRBV12-4 and TRBJ1-3; D unclear. V was pared by 11 bases and J by 2 bases, with 13 bases between. This CDR3 has 13 residues. The CDR3 nucleotides read TGTGCCGGAGACGGTCCTGCTGGAAACACCATATATTTT. Its protein product is CAGDGPAGNTIYF.

The V and J genes are TRBV9 and TRBJ1-1; TRBD1 is a possible D gene (5 bases). The CDR3 runs 15 residues. Germline loops: CDR1 SGDLS, CDR2 YYNGEE. V dropped 4 bases and J dropped 0 bases, with 13 bases sitting between them. The CDR3 nucleotides are TGTGCCAGCAGCCAGACCACAGGATTGAACACTGAAGCTTTCTTT. It encodes CASSQTTGLNTEAFF.

The chain uses TRBV7-2 and TRBJ2-7, with D unresolved. Germline lookup yields CDR1 SGHTA and CDR2 FQGNSA. The CDR3 runs to 17 residues. Trimming stripped 0 bases from V and 1 base from J, with 16 bases between. The CDR3 reads CASSLAPGGTNSYEQYF. The CDR3 DNA reads as TGTGCCAGCAGCTTAGCGCCCGGCGGCACCAATTCCTACGAGCAGTACTTC.